This TCR beta chain was sequenced for a study of regulatory T cells in long-lasting Graves disease (dated by TCRdb to the early 2020s). Regarding the research as a whole: Newly diagnosed Graves' disease patients had taken antithyroid drugs for less than 3 months. This study used TCR sequencing and RNA sequencing of peripheral blood to compare persistent Graves' disease patients against newly diagnosed Graves' disease patients. The study was registered as a clinical trial and conducted in China. TCR sequencing covered some 13 persistent and roughly 20 newly diagnosed Graves' disease patients, around 33 samples in total. General findings and caveats noted by the study authors: The study examined only peripheral blood because the primary lesion, thyroid tissue, could not be accessed. As a limitation, the authors acknowledged that the small sample size may reduce accuracy. Compared with newly diagnosed patients, persistent Graves' disease patients had lower TCR Shannon entropy and fewer highly expanded clones, which suggests clonal expansion. Only the TCR beta chain was sequenced and analyzed. Preferential use of TRBV28, TRBJ1-2 and TRBJ2-5 was observed in persistent disease, whereas TRBV20-1 and TRBJ2-1 were favored in newly diagnosed disease. Persistent patients shared more public clonotypes among themselves (around 3,000) than newly diagnosed patients did (about 1,000).

Library creation used multiplex PCR. Sequenced on an Illumina HiSeq 4000. CDR3 regions were amplified by Arm-PCR with iRepertoire HTBI primers to construct TCR beta libraries. Gel purification was performed on PCR products prior to sequencing. Per the source publication's procedure: A total of 62 TRBV and some 15 TRBJ segments were identified across samples and were used for gene usage analysis of CDR3 amino acid clonotypes. COPE and FqMerger were used to merge the filtered high-quality paired reads into contigs. BLAST was used to align contigs to IMGT TRBV, TRBD and TRBJ reference genes, with CDR3 defined following IMGT. Highly expanded clones were defined as clonotypes with a frequency above 0.1%. Shannon entropy was used to measure repertoire diversity, and the Gini coefficient was used to measure V-J evenness. A clonotype found in more than one individual was treated as public. TCRdb handled the public reads itself, with Q25 trimming in fastp and clone calling in MiXCR, and kept productive beta chains. Each entry merges the rows of one CDR3 protein and shows their most common DNA and genes. The V and J calls and clone size come from TCRdb's table, not from the authors' own analysis. The sample table shows hundreds of thousands of distinct CDR3 sequences, and 15% to 20% are seen once. Clones ranked in the top ten supply around 18% of the sample.

The time point label of this sample denotes: newly diagnosed GD, antithyroid drugs for less than 3 months. For both TCR sequencing and RNA sequencing, RNA was extracted from PBMCs using TRIzol. Graves' disease was diagnosed according to American Thyroid Association guidelines. Recruitment of patients was carried out at an endocrinology department in Xi'an, China. From each patient, nine milliliters of peripheral blood was collected into an EDTA anticoagulant tube. Ficoll Paque Plus density gradient separation was used to isolate PBMCs, and no additional T cell sorting was done. An Agilent 2100 Bioanalyzer and agarose gel were used to check RNA quality, and a NanoDrop 2000 was used to measure RNA concentration. Reading from cysteine to phenylalanine, the CDR3 counts 13 amino acids. Here the CDR3 DNA is all that survives: 39 bases in frame from base 1. The CDR1 and CDR2 encoded by the germline V gene are SGHTA and FQGTGA. Deletion took 5 bases off V and 2 bases off J, with a span of 6 bases between the germline ends.

Notes on this clonotype: Its antigen target is currently unknown. No much larger clonotype is one base removed from it; base qualities were not supplied.

The sample was also linked to a second study, of T cells in Graves' hyperthyroidism and ophthalmopathy. As described in the second report: Stable Graves' hyperthyroidism was defined as the absence of progression to ophthalmopathy over 18 months of follow-up. The hyperthyroidism patients were between 18 and 65 years old and newly diagnosed, with a disease duration of less than 2 months. Exclusion was applied to patients with uncontrolled infections, other autoimmune diseases, pregnancy or lactation. Diagnoses were established on the basis of clinical symptoms, serum thyroxine and TRAb, thyroid ultrasound, and orbital computed tomography. The TCR CDR3 was subjected to a first round of RT-PCR using the HTBI primer set and the Qiagen OneStep RT-PCR kit. Blood samples also contained most of the expanded thyroid clonotypes (frequency above 0.001), which suggests that blood repertoires may reflect thyroid immune responses. A model built on a 13 V-J signature distinguished ophthalmopathy from stable hyperthyroidism, reaching about 89% sensitivity and about 81% specificity in cross-validation and 80%/75% in testing. In validation, the model predicted progression to ophthalmopathy a median of roughly 6.2 months before onset, with over 60% sensitivity and more than 72% specificity. To identify TCR V-J signatures that set the groups apart, the researchers used a discovery cohort of 100 patients, made up of 40 to 45 with Graves' ophthalmopathy and 57 with stable Graves' hyperthyroidism. Whether ophthalmopathy could be predicted prospectively was tested in an independent validation cohort made up of about 18 hyperthyroidism patients plus 17 patients who later progressed to ophthalmopathy. The 90 to 100 discovery patients were randomly divided into training and test sets at a 7:3 ratio. Thyroid tissue and blood T-cell repertoires from more than 5 Graves' hyperthyroidism patients were also compared in the study. After blood sampling, hyperthyroidism patients were treated with methimazole at a starting dose of 30 mg daily, and ophthalmopathy patients were treated with high-dose intravenous methylprednisolone. A second multiplex PCR round built the libraries, followed by size selection and purification. Libraries were sequenced paired-end with 100 bp reads on an Illumina HiSeq2000. Raw data were processed with SOAPnuke, discarding reads with adapters, uncalled bases, mean Phred below 15, or no exact constant-primer or identifier match. High-quality paired reads were merged using COPE v1.2.5, and each unique nucleotide sequence was defined as a clonotype. MiTCR v1.1 was used to align clonotypes to the IMGT TRBV, TRBD and TRBJ reference segments. Analysis was restricted to V-J combinations with a frequency above 0.0001, which covered about 99% of repertoires. A TCS score was defined as the ratio of F50 (clonal expansion) to E x V (chaos), with BLOSUM62-based TCRdist applied between CDR3 peptides within each V-J. Welch's t-statistics and random forest reduced some 510 V-J features to roughly 13, which were used in a naive Bayes classifier (R e1071). Sample size was not statistically predetermined, and blinding of investigators to group allocation was not performed. The paper reports TCR Vbeta CDR3 sequencing of roughly 140 peripheral blood samples: over 40 ophthalmopathy, about 75 hyperthyroidism and around 17 progressor patients.

Rearrangement joined TRBV7-3 to TRBJ2-2, with no confidently assigned D gene. The material sequenced was peripheral blood mononuclear cells (PBMCs), taken at new diagnosis, from a patient treated with antithyroid drugs. The sequence came from a woman aged 25 to 39 with Graves disease. Donor details come from another sample of the same person, matched by shared clones. The DNA reads as follows: TGTGCCAGCAGCGCCTTCAACACCGGGGAGCTGTTTTTT. Translation gives CASSAFNTGELFF.